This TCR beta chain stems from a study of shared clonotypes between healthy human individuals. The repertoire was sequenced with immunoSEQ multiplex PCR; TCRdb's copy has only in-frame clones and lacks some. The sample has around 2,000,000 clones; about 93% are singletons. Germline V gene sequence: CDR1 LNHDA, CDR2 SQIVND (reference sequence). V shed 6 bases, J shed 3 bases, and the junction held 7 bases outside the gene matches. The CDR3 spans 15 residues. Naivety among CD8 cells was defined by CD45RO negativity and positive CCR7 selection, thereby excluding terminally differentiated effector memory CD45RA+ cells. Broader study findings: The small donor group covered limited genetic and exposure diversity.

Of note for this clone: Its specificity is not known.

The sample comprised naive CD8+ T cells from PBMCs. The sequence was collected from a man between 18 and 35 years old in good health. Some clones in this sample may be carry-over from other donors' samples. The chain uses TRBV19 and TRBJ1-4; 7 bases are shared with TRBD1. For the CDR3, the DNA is TGTGCCAGTAGCACGAGACAGGGTGCTAATGAAAAACTGTTTTTT. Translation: CASSTRQGANEKLFF.